This entry lists 10 T cell receptor beta chains sequenced from one sample in a study of cytomegalovirus exposure and HLA in healthy donors. Clones were read by immunoSEQ multiplex PCR, and TCRdb kept only the in-frame ones, dropping some. The sample lists about 130,000 clones; 70% to 85% were seen once. Sequencing was performed on PBMCs. The receptors originated from a man aged 30 to 39 in good health and CMV-seropositive.

The genes are TRBV9 and TRBJ2-7; 10 bases line up with TRBD1. This CDR3 region has 15 residues. The junction had 10 bases not matched to a gene; V was cut back by 4 bases and J by 6 bases. Germline V gene sequence: CDR1 SGDLS, CDR2 YYNGEE. The CDR3 here is CASSRSGQGYGEQYF. The CDR3 region has the DNA TGTGCCAGCAGCCGTTCGGGACAGGGGTATGGCGAGCAGTACTTC.

This clone has only a few counts. The V call is TRBV9, the J call TRBJ1-3; D gene unclear. The V end lost 4 bases, the J end lost 4 bases, and 9 bases lay between the germline ends. CDR1 and CDR2 from the germline V gene are SGDLS and YYNGEE. This CDR3 is built from 13 residues. CDR3 bases: TGTGCCAGCAGCCGAACTCCAGGAAACACCATATATTTT. Protein product: CASSRTPGNTIYF.

This chain uses TRBV19 with TRBJ2-3; D may be TRBD2 (5 bases). The V end lost 5 bases, the J end lost 3 bases, and 9 bases lay between the germline ends. Germline assignment: CDR1 LNHDA and CDR2 SQIVND (reference sequence). The CDR3 runs to 13 residues. The DNA for the CDR3 is TGTGCCAGTAGTTTCGGCGGGACAGATACGCAGTATTTT. The encoded protein is CASSFGGTDTQYF.

In its sample, this clone was seen once. The rearrangement uses TRBV2 and TRBJ2-5; D ambiguous. V lost 3 bases and J 7 bases, leaving 15 bases between the germline ends. The CDR3 sequence is 14 residues long. Germline CDR1 and CDR2: SNHLY and FYNNEI. The CDR3 nucleotides are TGTGCCAGCAGTGAGGGCTCCCCGATGTCGACCCAGTACTTC. Amino acids: CASSEGSPMSTQYF.

The rearrangement links TRBV4-3 to TRBJ1-2, with D possibly matching TRBD1 (5 bases). Germline V gene sequence: CDR1 LGHNA, CDR2 YSLEER. Trimming removed 4 bases from V and 8 bases from J, with 14 bases in between. This CDR3 comprises 13 residues. CDR3 in DNA: TGCGCCAGCAGCCCGCAGGGTGTGGCAGGCTACACCTTC. The encoded protein is CASSPQGVAGYTF.

V gene TRBV4-1 combines with J gene TRBJ2-3; D perhaps matches TRBD2 (5 bases). Germline CDR1 MGHRA, CDR2 YSYEKL. The CDR3 is 16 amino acids. V dropped 0 bases and J dropped 0 bases, with 10 bases sitting between them. The DNA for the CDR3 is TGCGCCAGCAGCCAAGATCCGGGGTCTAGCACAGATACGCAGTATTTT. It specifies CASSQDPGSSTDTQYF.

This chain connects TRBV25-1 to TRBJ1-2; D is ambiguous. V dropped 5 bases and J dropped 7 bases, with 20 bases sitting between them. CDR1 is MGHDK and CDR2 is SYGVNS in the germline V gene. The CDR3 extends over 15 amino acids. Written as DNA, the CDR3 is TGTGCCAGCAGTAGCGGTAGGACCTCCGGGAGTGGCTACACCTTC. It encodes CASSSGRTSGSGYTF.

The chain recombines TRBV30 with TRBJ1-1, with TRBD1 identical over 7 bases. This CDR3 has 14 residues. With V trimmed by 8 bases and J by 0 bases, 9 bases remained unmatched. CDR1 is GTSNPN and CDR2 is SVGIG in the germline V gene (reference sequence). CDR3 DNA: TGTGCCCTCAGGGGGAGTCCCATGAACACTGAAGCTTTCTTT. Residues: CALRGSPMNTEAFF.

This clone showed up just once. The chain carries TRBV11-1 and TRBJ2-3; TRBD2 aligns across 9 bases. The CDR3 is made up of 14 amino acids. Germline CDR1 and CDR2: SGHAT and FQDESV (reference sequence). V shed 4 bases, J shed 4 bases, and the junction held 3 bases outside the gene matches. In nucleotides, the CDR3 is TGTGCCAGCAGCTATAGCGGGGGTGCAGATACGCAGTATTTT. The encoded protein is CASSYSGGADTQYF.

The chain joins TRBV6-5 to TRBJ1-3, with a weak D call TRBD1 (5 bases). This CDR3 is 12 amino acids long. The V end lost 5 bases, the J end lost 6 bases, and 8 bases lay between the germline ends. CDR1 is MNHEY and CDR2 is SVGAGI in the germline V gene. CDR3 residues: CASSTGENTIYF. The DNA for the CDR3 is TGTGCCAGCAGTACGGGGGAAAACACCATATATTTT.